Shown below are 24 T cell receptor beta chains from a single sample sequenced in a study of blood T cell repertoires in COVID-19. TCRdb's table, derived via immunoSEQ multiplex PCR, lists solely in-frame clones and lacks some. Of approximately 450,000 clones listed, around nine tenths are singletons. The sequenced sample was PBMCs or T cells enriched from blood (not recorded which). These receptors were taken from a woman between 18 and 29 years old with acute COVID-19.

The CDR3 region is CSHVVGGYGYTF. Here the CDR3 DNA reads TGCAGCCACGTAGTGGGAGGCTATGGCTACACCTTC. This sequence joins TRBV29-1 and TRBJ1-2; no clear D gene. Trimming removed 8 bases at V and 4 bases at J, with 14 bases between. The CDR3 length is 12 residues. Germline V gene sequence: CDR1 SQVTM, CDR2 ANQGSEA.

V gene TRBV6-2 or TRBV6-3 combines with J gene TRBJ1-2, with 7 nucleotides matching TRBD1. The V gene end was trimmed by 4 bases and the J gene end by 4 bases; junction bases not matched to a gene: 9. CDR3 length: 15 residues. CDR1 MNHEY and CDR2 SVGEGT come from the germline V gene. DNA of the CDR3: TGTGCCAGCAGTTTCTTAACTACAGGGGCCTATGGCTACACCTTC. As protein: CASSFLTTGAYGYTF.

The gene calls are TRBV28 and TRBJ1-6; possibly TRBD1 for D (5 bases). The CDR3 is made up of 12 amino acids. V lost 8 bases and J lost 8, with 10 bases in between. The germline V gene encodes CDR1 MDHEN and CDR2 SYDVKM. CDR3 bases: TGTGCCAGCGGTAGACAGCATTCACCCCTCCACTTT. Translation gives CASGRQHSPLHF.

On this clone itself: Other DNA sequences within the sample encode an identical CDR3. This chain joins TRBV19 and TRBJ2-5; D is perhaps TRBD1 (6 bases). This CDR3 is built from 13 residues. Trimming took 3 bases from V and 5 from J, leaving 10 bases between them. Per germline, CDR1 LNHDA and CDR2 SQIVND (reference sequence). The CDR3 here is CASSINREETQYF. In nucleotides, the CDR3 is TGTGCCAGTAGTATTAACAGGGAGGAGACCCAGTACTTC.

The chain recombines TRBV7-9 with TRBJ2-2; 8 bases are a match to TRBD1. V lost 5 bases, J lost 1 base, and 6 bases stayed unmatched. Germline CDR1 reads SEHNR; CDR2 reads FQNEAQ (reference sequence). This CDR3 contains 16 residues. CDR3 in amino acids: CASSPWTGRNTGELFF. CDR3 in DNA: TGTGCCAGCAGCCCCTGGACAGGGCGGAACACCGGGGAGCTGTTTTTT.

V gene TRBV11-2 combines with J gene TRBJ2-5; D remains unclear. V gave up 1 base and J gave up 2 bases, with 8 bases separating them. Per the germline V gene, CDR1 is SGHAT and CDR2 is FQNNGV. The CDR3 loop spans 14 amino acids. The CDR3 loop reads CASSLVAWQETQYF. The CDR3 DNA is TGTGCCAGCAGCTTAGTGGCCTGGCAAGAGACCCAGTACTTC.

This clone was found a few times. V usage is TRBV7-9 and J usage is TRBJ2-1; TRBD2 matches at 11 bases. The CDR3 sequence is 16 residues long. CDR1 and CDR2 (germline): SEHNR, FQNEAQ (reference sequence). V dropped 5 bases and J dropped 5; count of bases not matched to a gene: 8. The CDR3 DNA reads TGTGCCAGCAGCGCACCGGGACTAGCGGTGAACAATGAGCAGTTCTTC. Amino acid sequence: CASSAPGLAVNNEQFF.

The CDR3: CAPGQGAQGVEKLFF. In nucleotides, the CDR3 is TGTGCTCCGGGACAGGGGGCTCAGGGAGTGGAAAAACTGTTTTTT. V gene TRBV9 combines with J gene TRBJ1-4; 12 bases line up with TRBD1. Germline V gives CDR1 SGDLS, CDR2 YYNGEE. The length of the CDR3 is 15 residues.

CDR3 DNA sequence: TGTGCCAGCAGCTTGCACTCCTCACAGTCCTACAATGAGCAGTTCTTC. Translated, it gives CASSLHSSQSYNEQFF. This chain joins TRBV5-4 and TRBJ2-1; D not certain. CDR3 length equals 16 residues. V lost 1 base, J lost 1 base, and 12 bases lay in between. Per germline, CDR1 SGHNT and CDR2 YYREEE (reference sequence).

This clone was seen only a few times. CDR3 DNA: TGTGCCTGGAGTAGTACGGGGTTATTACCTGGAAACACCATATATTTT. Translated: CAWSSTGLLPGNTIYF. The gene calls are TRBV30 and TRBJ1-3; D uncertain. CDR1 GTSNPN and CDR2 SVGIG come from the germline V gene (reference sequence). Trimming removed 2 bases at V and 2 bases at J, with 16 bases between. CDR3 length: 16 amino acids.

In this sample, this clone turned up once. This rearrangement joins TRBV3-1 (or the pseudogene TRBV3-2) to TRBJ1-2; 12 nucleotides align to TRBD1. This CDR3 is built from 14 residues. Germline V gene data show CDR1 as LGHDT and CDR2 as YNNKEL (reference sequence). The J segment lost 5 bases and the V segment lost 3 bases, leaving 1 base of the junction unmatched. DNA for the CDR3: TGTGCCAGCAGCCAGGGACAGGGGGCTTATGGCTACACCTTC. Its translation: CASSQGQGAYGYTF.

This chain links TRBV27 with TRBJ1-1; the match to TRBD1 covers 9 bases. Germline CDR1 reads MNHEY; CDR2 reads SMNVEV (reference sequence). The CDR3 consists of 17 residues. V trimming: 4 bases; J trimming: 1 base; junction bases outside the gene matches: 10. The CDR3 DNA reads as TGTGCCAGCAGTTCAACTGACAGGGGGATCGGGAACACTGAAGCTTTCTTT. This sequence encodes CASSSTDRGIGNTEAFF.

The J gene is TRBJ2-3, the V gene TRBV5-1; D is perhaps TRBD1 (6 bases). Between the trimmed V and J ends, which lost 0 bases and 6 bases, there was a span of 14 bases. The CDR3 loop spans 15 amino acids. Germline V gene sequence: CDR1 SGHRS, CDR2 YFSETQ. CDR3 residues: CASSLDRVMEDTQYF. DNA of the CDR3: TGCGCCAGCAGCTTGGACAGGGTTATGGAGGATACGCAGTATTTT.

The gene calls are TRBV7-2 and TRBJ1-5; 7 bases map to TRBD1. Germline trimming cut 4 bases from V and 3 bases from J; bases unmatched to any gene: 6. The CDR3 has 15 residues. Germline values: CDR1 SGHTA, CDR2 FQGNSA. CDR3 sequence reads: CASSSTGAHNQPQHF. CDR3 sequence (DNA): TGTGCCAGCAGCTCAACAGGGGCGCACAATCAGCCCCAGCATTTT.

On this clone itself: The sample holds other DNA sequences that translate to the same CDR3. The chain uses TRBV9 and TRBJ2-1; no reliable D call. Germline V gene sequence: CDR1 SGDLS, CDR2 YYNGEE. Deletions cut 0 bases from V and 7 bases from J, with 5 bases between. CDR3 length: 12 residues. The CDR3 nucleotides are TGTGCCAGCAGCGTAGGGGCTAATGAGCAGTTCTTC. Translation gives CASSVGANEQFF.

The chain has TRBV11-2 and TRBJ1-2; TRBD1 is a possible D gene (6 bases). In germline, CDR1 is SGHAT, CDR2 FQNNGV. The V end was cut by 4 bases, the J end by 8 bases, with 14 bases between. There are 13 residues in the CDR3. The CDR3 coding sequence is TGTGCCAGCAGCTCCCTTGGGGGCTGGGGCTACACCTTC. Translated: CASSSLGGWGYTF.

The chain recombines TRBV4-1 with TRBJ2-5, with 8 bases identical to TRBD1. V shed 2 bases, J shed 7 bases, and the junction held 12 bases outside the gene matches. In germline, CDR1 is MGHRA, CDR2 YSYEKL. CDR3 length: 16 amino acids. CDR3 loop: CASSQSGTGSSRTQYF. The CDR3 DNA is TGCGCCAGCAGCCAATCCGGGACAGGTAGCAGTCGGACCCAGTACTTC.

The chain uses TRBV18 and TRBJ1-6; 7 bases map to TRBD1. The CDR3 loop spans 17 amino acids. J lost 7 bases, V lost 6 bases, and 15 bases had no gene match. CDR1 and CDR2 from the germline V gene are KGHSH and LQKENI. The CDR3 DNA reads TGTGCCAGCTCCCTCATCGCCACAGGGGAGGCAAATTCACCCCTCCACTTT. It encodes CASSLIATGEANSPLHF.

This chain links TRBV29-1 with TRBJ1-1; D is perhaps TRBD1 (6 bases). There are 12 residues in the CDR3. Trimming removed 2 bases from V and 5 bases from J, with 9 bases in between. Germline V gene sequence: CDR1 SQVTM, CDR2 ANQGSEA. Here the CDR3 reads CSVERGGTEAFF. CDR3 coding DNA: TGCAGCGTTGAAAGGGGGGGTACTGAAGCTTTCTTT.

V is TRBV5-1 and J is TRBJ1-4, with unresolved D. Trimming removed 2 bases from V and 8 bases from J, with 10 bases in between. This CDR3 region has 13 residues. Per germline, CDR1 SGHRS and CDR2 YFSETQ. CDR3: CASSFSGGEKLFF. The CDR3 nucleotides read TGCGCCAGCAGCTTCTCGGGAGGCGAAAAACTGTTTTTT.

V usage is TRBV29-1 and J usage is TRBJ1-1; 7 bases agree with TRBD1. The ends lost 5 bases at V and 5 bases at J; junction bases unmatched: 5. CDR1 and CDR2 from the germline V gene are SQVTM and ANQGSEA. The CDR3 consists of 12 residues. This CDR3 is CSVNRGRTEAFF. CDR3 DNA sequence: TGCAGCGTTAATAGGGGGCGTACTGAAGCTTTCTTT.

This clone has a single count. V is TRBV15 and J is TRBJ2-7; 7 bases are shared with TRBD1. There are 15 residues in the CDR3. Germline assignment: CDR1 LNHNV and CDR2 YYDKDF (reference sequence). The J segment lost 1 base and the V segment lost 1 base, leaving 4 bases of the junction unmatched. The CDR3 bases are TGTGCCACCAGCAGAGGACAGGGTATTTCCTACGAGCAGTACTTC. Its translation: CATSRGQGISYEQYF.

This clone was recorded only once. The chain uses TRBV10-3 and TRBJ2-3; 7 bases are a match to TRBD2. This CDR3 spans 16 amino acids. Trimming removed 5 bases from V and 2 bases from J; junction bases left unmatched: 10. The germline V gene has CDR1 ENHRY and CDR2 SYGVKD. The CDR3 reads CAISPSEGGSTDTQYF. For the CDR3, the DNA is TGTGCCATCAGTCCATCTGAGGGAGGGTCCACAGATACGCAGTATTTT.

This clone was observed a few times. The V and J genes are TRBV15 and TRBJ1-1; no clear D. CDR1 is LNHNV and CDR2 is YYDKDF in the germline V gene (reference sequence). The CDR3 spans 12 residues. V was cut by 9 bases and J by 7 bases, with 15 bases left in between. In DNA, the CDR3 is TGTGCCACTAGCCTGGACGGGGATGAAGCTTTCTTT. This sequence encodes CATSLDGDEAFF.